Presented here are 28 T cell receptor beta chains from one specimen sequenced in a study of T cells in narcolepsy. The data were produced by immunoSEQ multiplex PCR, yet TCRdb's version contains in-frame clones alone and is incomplete. The sample lists 30,000 to 45,000 clones, around 90% occurring once. Sequenced sample: CD45RA- memory CD4+ T cells from PBMCs. Source of these receptors: a human donor with narcolepsy.

The table lists this clone with a count of one. The chain uses TRBV5-1 and TRBJ2-5, with 8 bases fitting TRBD2. This CDR3 spans 14 amino acids. Trimming cost V 3 bases and J 5 bases; bases outside gene matches: 6. Germline assignment: CDR1 SGHRS and CDR2 YFSETQ. DNA of the CDR3: TGCGCCAGCAGCTACGGACTAGCTGGGGAGACCCAGTACTTC. Translating gives CASSYGLAGETQYF.

The gene calls are TRBV6-1 and TRBJ2-3; D remains ambiguous. Germline CDR1 MNHNS, CDR2 SASEGT. This CDR3 is 11 amino acids long. This chain's CDR3 is CATDSTDTQYF. CDR3 bases: TGTGCTACCGACAGCACAGATACGCAGTATTTT.

The chain carries TRBV6-6 and TRBJ2-3, with TRBD2 matching 8 bases. The junction had 4 bases not matched to a gene; V was cut back by 6 bases and J by 2 bases. The CDR3 has 14 amino acids. CDR1 and CDR2 (germline): MNHNY, SVGAGI (reference sequence). The CDR3 DNA reads as TGTGCCAGCAGGAATAGCGGGATCACAGATACGCAGTATTTT. Translated: CASRNSGITDTQYF.

This clone was seen only once. This chain connects TRBV18 to TRBJ1-5; TRBD1 is a possible D gene (6 bases). CDR1 is KGHSH, CDR2 LQKENI, per germline. V lost 3 bases, J lost 4 bases, and 7 bases lay in between. The CDR3 consists of 13 residues. CDR3 region: CASSPGQNQPQHF. CDR3 in DNA: TGTGCCAGCTCACCTGGACAGAATCAGCCCCAGCATTTT.

This sequence joins TRBV6-5 and TRBJ1-6, with D uncertain. Trimming cost V 2 bases and J 10 bases, with 6 bases left between them. The CDR3 runs to 12 residues. Per the germline V gene, CDR1 is MNHEY and CDR2 is SVGAGI. The CDR3 loop is CASSYPMSPLHF. The DNA for the CDR3 is TGTGCCAGCAGTTACCCCATGTCACCCCTCCACTTT.

The V call is TRBV7-2, the J call TRBJ1-4; D is perhaps TRBD1 (5 bases). V gave up 5 bases and J gave up 4 bases, with 14 bases separating them. Germline values: CDR1 SGHTA, CDR2 FQGNSA. The CDR3 consists of 15 residues. The CDR3 loop reads CASSTGTGGNEKLFF. In DNA form, the CDR3 reads TGTGCCAGCAGCACCGGAACGGGGGGTAATGAAAAACTGTTTTTT.

The chain employs TRBV7-3 and TRBJ2-3, with 12 bases aligning to TRBD2. V was pared by 6 bases and J by 1 base, with 5 bases of the junction left unmatched. Germline V CDR1 and CDR2: SGHTA, FQGTGA. The CDR3 sequence is 16 residues long. The CDR3 DNA sequence: TGTGCCAGCAGTCCACTAGCGGGGGGCCGCACAGATACGCAGTATTTT. This encodes CASSPLAGGRTDTQYF.

The chain recombines TRBV7-9 with TRBJ2-3, with D possibly TRBD2 on 6 matching bases. The germline V gene has CDR1 SEHNR and CDR2 FQNEAQ (reference sequence). CDR3 size: 16 residues. V gave up 4 bases and J gave up 5 bases, with 19 bases separating them. The chain's CDR3 is CASSSRRDHRGDTQYF. In nucleotides, the CDR3 is TGTGCCAGCAGCTCCCGGCGGGACCACCGGGGAGATACGCAGTATTTT.

This rearrangement joins TRBV2 to TRBJ1-2; 7 positions match TRBD1. V was pared by 7 bases and J by 7 bases, with 9 bases of the junction left unmatched. Germline V CDR1 and CDR2: SNHLY, FYNNEI. The CDR3 has 13 amino acids. The CDR3 sequence: CASKRTGESGYTF. CDR3 DNA: TGTGCCAGCAAAAGAACAGGGGAGAGTGGCTACACCTTC.

CDR3 coding DNA: TGTGCCAGCAGCCTTTTCGACTCTGGAAACACCATATATTTT. Encoded protein: CASSLFDSGNTIYF. This chain joins TRBV9 and TRBJ1-3; D call uncertain. V was shortened by 4 bases and J by 0 bases, with 8 bases between the two germline ends. From germline, CDR1 is SGDLS and CDR2 YYNGEE. CDR3 size: 14 residues.

Written as DNA, the CDR3 is TGTGCCAGCAGGACAGTCCCGAGCTCTGGAAACACCATATATTTT. Translated, it gives CASRTVPSSGNTIYF. The chain couples TRBV6-1 to TRBJ1-3, with D possibly matching TRBD1 (5 bases). The ends were cut back, 6 bases at V and 0 bases at J, with 12 bases in the middle. Germline V gene data show CDR1 as MNHNS and CDR2 as SASEGT. The CDR3 is 15 amino acids.

This clone was observed once. The chain recombines TRBV28 with TRBJ1-2, with D unresolved. Trimming removed 3 bases at V and 0 bases at J, with 14 bases between. Germline V gene lookup returns CDR1 MDHEN and CDR2 SYDVKM. This CDR3 contains 16 residues. The CDR3 here is CASSLVLGGPNYGYTF. The CDR3 DNA reads as TGTGCCAGCAGTTTGGTTCTCGGTGGGCCTAACTATGGCTACACCTTC.

The V gene is TRBV7-8, the J gene TRBJ1-1; 7 nucleotides line up with TRBD1. The CDR3 length is 15 residues. Germline loops: CDR1 SGHVS, CDR2 FQNEAQ. After removal of 5 bases from V and 3 bases from J, the junction contained 9 bases not matched to a gene. The CDR3 region has the DNA TGTGCCAGCAGCATATACCTCGGGACAGACACTGAAGCTTTCTTT. Protein sequence: CASSIYLGTDTEAFF. The full variable domain, its missing parts supplied by reference TRBV7-8 and TRBJ1-1, is GAGVSQSPRYKVAKRGQDVALRCDPISGHVSLFWYQQALGQGPEFLTYFQNEAQLDKSGLPSDRFFAERPEGSVSTLKIQRTQQEDSAVYLCASSIYLGTDTEAFFGQGTRLTVV.

The chain is built from TRBV7-9 and TRBJ1-2, with 7 positions matching TRBD1. Germline loops: CDR1 SEHNR, CDR2 FQNEAQ (reference sequence). CDR3 length: 15 residues. V gave up 4 bases and J gave up 4 bases; unmatched junction bases: 9. In nucleotides, the CDR3 is TGTGCCAGCAGCTCGACAGGGTCTCTGCTCTATGGCTACACCTTC. Protein: CASSSTGSLLYGYTF.

This clone was seen more than once but under ten times. The chain recombines TRBV6-1 with TRBJ1-2; the D is unclear. Trimming stripped 5 bases from V and 8 bases from J, with 18 bases between. Germline values: CDR1 MNHNS, CDR2 SASEGT. The CDR3 covers 14 residues. Here the CDR3 DNA reads TGTGCCAGCAGTTTCGACCCGGGAGGAAGGGGCTACACCTTC. Encoded protein: CASSFDPGGRGYTF.

The chain carries TRBV6-5 and TRBJ1-1, with D possibly being TRBD1 (5 bases). Germline lookup yields CDR1 MNHEY and CDR2 SVGAGI. This CDR3 comprises 15 residues. The germline V and J ends were trimmed by 8 bases and 6 bases, with 22 bases remaining between them. The CDR3 sequence is CASLLSSRVGSEAFF. The CDR3 DNA reads TGTGCCAGCTTGCTATCCTCCAGGGTTGGGTCTGAAGCTTTCTTT.

This sequence joins TRBV21-1 and TRBJ1-3; the DNA was not compared with TRBD1, the D call given in the table. TRBV21-1 is a pseudogene segment. The CDR3 is 14 amino acids. CDR3 nucleotides: TGTGCCAGCAGCACAGGGGGCACTGGAAACACCATATATTTT. Translated: CASSTGGTGNTIYF.

The chain uses TRBV5-1 and TRBJ1-2, with 9 bases matching TRBD1. Germline assignment: CDR1 SGHRS and CDR2 YFSETQ. J was trimmed by 6 bases and V by 0 bases; bases with no gene match: 3. There are 14 residues in the CDR3. CDR3 bases: TGCGCCAGCAGCTTGGACAGGGGGCAGGATGGCTACACCTTC. It translates to CASSLDRGQDGYTF.

V gene TRBV6-6 combines with J gene TRBJ2-6; D gene unclear. Germline assignment: CDR1 MNHNY and CDR2 SVGAGI (reference sequence). V was cut by 7 bases and J by 0 bases, with 4 bases left in between. This CDR3 comprises 13 residues. The CDR3 DNA reads TGTGCCAGCACGCTCTCTGGGGCCAACGTCCTGACTTTC. Translated, it gives CASTLSGANVLTF.

The chain combines TRBV6-6 with TRBJ2-1; 13 bases align to TRBD2. V shed 2 bases, J shed 5 bases, and the junction held 3 bases outside the gene matches. The CDR3 covers 16 residues. CDR1 MNHNY and CDR2 SVGAGI come from the germline V gene (reference sequence). CDR3 in amino acids: CASSYGGLAGDNEQFF. For the CDR3, the DNA is TGTGCCAGCAGTTACGGCGGACTAGCGGGGGACAATGAGCAGTTCTTC.

V is TRBV7-2 and J is TRBJ1-4; D is uncertain. CDR3 length: 16 amino acids. Germline V gives CDR1 SGHTA, CDR2 FQGNSA. Trimming removed 0 bases at V and 3 bases at J, with 11 bases between. The CDR3 sequence is CASSLAPNKANEKLFF. CDR3 coding DNA: TGTGCCAGCAGCTTAGCCCCCAATAAGGCTAATGAAAAACTGTTTTTT.

The V gene is TRBV7-2, the J gene TRBJ2-3; D remains ambiguous. The CDR3 has 12 residues. Trimming took 4 bases from V and 6 from J, leaving 8 bases between them. CDR1 is SGHTA, CDR2 FQGNSA, per germline. The CDR3 protein is CASSYGSDTQYF. As DNA, the CDR3 is TGTGCCAGCAGCTACGGGTCGGATACGCAGTATTTT.

This sequence joins TRBV15 and TRBJ2-1, with TRBD2 matching over 9 bases. CDR1 is LNHNV and CDR2 is YYDKDF in the germline V gene (reference sequence). The CDR3 spans 19 residues. J was trimmed by 5 bases and V by 0 bases; bases with no gene match: 14. This CDR3 reads CATSRDSPWGAGGNNEQFF. CDR3 in DNA: TGTGCCACCAGCAGAGATTCTCCCTGGGGGGCGGGAGGGAACAATGAGCAGTTCTTC.

The rearrangement links TRBV28 to TRBJ2-2; 7 nucleotides agree with TRBD1. J was trimmed by 0 bases and V by 8 bases; bases with no gene match: 9. Looked up from germline, CDR1 is MDHEN and CDR2 is SYDVKM. The CDR3 loop spans 16 amino acids. The CDR3 protein is CASLKGAGANTGELFF. CDR3 nucleotides: TGTGCCAGCCTCAAGGGGGCTGGCGCGAACACCGGGGAGCTGTTTTTT.

The chain employs TRBV19 and TRBJ2-1, with 10 bases matching TRBD2. The length of the CDR3 is 13 residues. The V and J ends lost 6 bases and 7 bases, in that order; junction bases with no gene match: 3. CDR1 LNHDA and CDR2 SQIVND come from the germline V gene (reference sequence). The CDR3 is CASRAGGRNEQFF. The CDR3 nucleotides are TGTGCCAGTAGAGCGGGAGGGAGGAATGAGCAGTTCTTC.

A remark on this clone: The junction departs from germline at one end; a sequencing error may be responsible. The chain is built from TRBV7-2 and TRBJ1-2; unclear D gene. The CDR3 totals 12 residues. The germline V gene has CDR1 SGHTA and CDR2 FQGNSA. The CDR3 loop is CASSLENYDYTF. Written as DNA, the CDR3 is TGTGCCAGCAGCTTGGAGAACTATGACTACACCTTC.

This clone was recorded only once. The chain uses TRBV5-1 and TRBJ1-4, with 9 bases lining up with TRBD1. Trimming took 3 bases from V and 8 from J; bases not matched to a gene: 5. Germline V gene data show CDR1 as SGHRS and CDR2 as YFSETQ. The CDR3 runs 14 residues. CDR3 amino acids: CASSSQGASEKLFF. The CDR3 DNA reads TGCGCCAGCAGCTCACAGGGGGCTAGCGAAAAACTGTTTTTT.

The chain recombines TRBV7-2 with TRBJ2-3; D perhaps matches TRBD1 (7 bases). This CDR3 has 16 residues. CDR1 is SGHTA, CDR2 FQGNSA, per germline. The V and J ends lost 5 bases and 4 bases respectively, with 19 bases between them. CDR3 protein: CASSPRRQGGADTQYF. As DNA, the CDR3 is TGTGCCAGCAGCCCCCGACGACAGGGAGGCGCAGATACGCAGTATTTT.